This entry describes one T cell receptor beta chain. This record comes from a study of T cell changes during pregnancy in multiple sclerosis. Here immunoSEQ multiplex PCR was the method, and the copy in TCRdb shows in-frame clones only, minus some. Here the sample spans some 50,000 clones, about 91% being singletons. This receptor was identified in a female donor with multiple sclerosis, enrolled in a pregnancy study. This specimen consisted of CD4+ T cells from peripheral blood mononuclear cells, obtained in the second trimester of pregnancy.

CDR3 DNA: TGTGCCAGCAGTGTCAGGGGGCGAAGCGAAAAACTGTTTTTT. Its translation is CASSVRGRSEKLFF. The genes are TRBV6-1 and TRBJ1-4, with 8 positions matching TRBD1. Per the germline V gene, CDR1 is MNHNS and CDR2 is SASEGT. V dropped 4 bases and J dropped 8; count of bases not matched to a gene: 6. This CDR3 has 14 amino acids.